A single sample is the source of the 18 T cell receptor beta chains below, sequenced in a study of cytomegalovirus exposure and HLA in healthy donors (dated 2017 in TCRdb). Receptor amplification or capture employed the immunoSEQ multiplex PCR assay. A mixture of 60 forward primers for TCR Vbeta segments and 13 reverse primers for TCR Jbeta segments was used in the multiplex PCR. In TCRdb, the immuneACCESS table is reduced to in-frame sequences with V and J assigned. These tables do not hold every clone; where another copy was compared, an unresolved V gene accounts for under half, and the others remain unexplained. In all, the sample holds around 93,000 clones, and about four fifths of those were seen once. Of the sample, 3% to 3.5% falls within the top ten clones. Sequencing used PBMCs. The receptors were gathered from a woman aged 40 to 50 in good health and CMV-seronegative.

This clone has just one count. This chain uses TRBV28 with TRBJ2-7; D gene uncertain. CDR3 size: 16 residues. Looked up from germline, CDR1 is MDHEN and CDR2 is SYDVKM. With 6 bases removed from V and 2 bases from J, the gap between germline ends came to 20 bases. The CDR3 DNA is TGTGCCAGCAGCGATGCACGTGGGCCCACGACCTACGAGCAGTACTTC. Protein sequence: CASSDARGPTTYEQYF.

The chain has TRBV28 and TRBJ1-3, with 10 bases fitting TRBD1. This CDR3 region has 14 residues. Germline V gene data show CDR1 as MDHEN and CDR2 as SYDVKM. V lost 10 bases and J lost 4; bases outside the gene matches: 7. CDR3 amino acids: CAISTGGTGNTIYF. For the CDR3, the DNA is TGTGCCATCTCGACAGGGGGCACCGGAAACACCATATATTTT. The variable domain in full, completed from reference TRBV28 and TRBJ1-3, reads DVKVTQSSRYLVKRTGEKVFLECVQDMDHENMFWYRQDPGLGLRLIYFSYDVKMKEKGDIPEGYSVSREKKERFSLILESASTNQTSMYLCAISTGGTGNTIYFGEGSWLTVV.

The chain is built from TRBV5-1 and TRBJ2-3, with D possibly being TRBD2 (5 bases). The germline CDR1 and CDR2 sequences are SGHRS and YFSETQ. Between the trimmed V and J ends, which lost 4 bases and 13 bases, there was a span of 25 bases. The CDR3 consists of 15 residues. This CDR3 is CASSTGLISLSGKYF. CDR3 nucleotide sequence: TGCGCCAGCAGCACCGGACTGATTTCTCTAAGTGGGAAGTATTTT.

The chain is built from TRBV15 and TRBJ2-7; 10 bases agree with TRBD1. This CDR3 is 18 amino acids long. Trimming took 0 bases from V and 2 from J; bases not matched to a gene: 10. The germline V gene encodes CDR1 LNHNV and CDR2 YYDKDF (reference sequence). The CDR3 loop reads CATSRDPETGGITYEQYF. The DNA of the CDR3 is TGTGCCACCAGCAGAGATCCCGAGACAGGGGGCATTACCTACGAGCAGTACTTC.

The chain links TRBV7-3 to TRBJ2-1, with 9 bases that match TRBD2. The V gene end was trimmed by 1 base and the J gene end by 7 bases; junction bases not matched to a gene: 8. CDR1 and CDR2 (germline): SGHTA, FQGTGA. The CDR3 is made up of 16 amino acids. CDR3 nucleotides: TGTGCCAGCAGCTTAATCGGGGTAGCGGGAGATAATGAGCAGTTCTTC. Its protein product is CASSLIGVAGDNEQFF.

The chain couples TRBV13 to TRBJ1-5; perhaps TRBD1 as D (6 bases). Germline loops: CDR1 PRHDT, CDR2 FYEKMQ (reference sequence). The V end lost 5 bases, the J end lost 7 bases, and 18 bases lay between the germline ends. The CDR3 sequence is 15 residues long. CDR3 in DNA: TGTGCCAGCAGCGTAAAACAGGGAAGGGGCCAGCCCCAGCATTTT. Residues: CASSVKQGRGQPQHF.

The CDR3, as DNA: TGTGCCAGTACCCCACTGACAGGGAACACTGAAGCTTTCTTT. It translates to CASTPLTGNTEAFF. The rearrangement links TRBV19 to TRBJ1-1; possibly TRBD1 for D (6 bases). V was shortened by 7 bases and J by 1 base, with 13 bases between the two germline ends. This CDR3 has 14 residues. The germline gives CDR1 LNHDA, CDR2 SQIVND (reference sequence). Combining the CDR3 with reference TRBV19 and TRBJ1-1 gives the whole variable domain DGGITQSPKYLFRKEGQNVTLSCEQNLNHDAMYWYRQDPGQGLRLIYYSQIVNDFQKGDIAEGYSVSREKKESFPLTVTSAQKNPTAFYLCASTPLTGNTEAFFGQGTRLTVV.

This clone was seen more than once but under ten times. The chain links TRBV10-3 to TRBJ1-5; TRBD1 matches 9 bases. The V gene end was trimmed by 7 bases and the J gene end by 8 bases; junction bases not matched to a gene: 6. Germline V gene lookup returns CDR1 ENHRY and CDR2 SYGVKD. The CDR3 contains 13 residues. CDR3 nucleotide sequence: TGTGCCATCACCAGGGACAGGGCGGAGCCCCAGCATTTT. Translation: CAITRDRAEPQHF.

DNA for the CDR3: TGTGCCTGGAGTGGGGGGGATTCCTCTAATGAAAAACTGTTTTTT. This sequence encodes CAWSGGDSSNEKLFF. The chain combines TRBV30 with TRBJ1-4; D perhaps matches TRBD1 (5 bases). Trimming removed 1 base from V and 3 bases from J, with 12 bases in between. Germline-derived CDR1 and CDR2 are GTSNPN and SVGIG (reference sequence). The CDR3 contains 15 residues. The full variable domain, with the rest looked up from reference TRBV30 and TRBJ1-4, is SQTIHQWPATLVQPVGSPLSLECTVEGTSNPNLYWYRQAAGRGLQLLFYSVGIGQISSEVPQNLSASRPQDRQFILSSKKLLLSDSGFYLCAWSGGDSSNEKLFFGSGTQLSVL.

The count of this clone is one. This sequence joins TRBV9 and TRBJ2-1, with a tentative D call TRBD2 (6 bases). The CDR3 is 17 amino acids. Trimming took 4 bases from V and 0 from J, leaving 17 bases between them. The germline gives CDR1 SGDLS, CDR2 YYNGEE. This CDR3 reads CASSLRSGTHSYNEQFF. CDR3 nucleotide sequence: TGTGCCAGCAGCCTCCGTTCCGGGACTCACTCCTACAATGAGCAGTTCTTC.

This chain links TRBV4-1 with TRBJ2-7; D is perhaps TRBD1 (5 bases). The germline V and J ends were trimmed by 1 base and 5 bases, with 12 bases remaining between them. Germline CDR1 MGHRA, CDR2 YSYEKL. The CDR3 sequence is 14 residues long. The CDR3 reads CASSQGTPVHEQYF. The CDR3 nucleotides read TGCGCCAGCAGCCAAGGGACACCTGTCCACGAGCAGTACTTC.

This clone was seen a few times. V is TRBV5-1 and J is TRBJ1-2, with D possibly matching TRBD1 (6 bases). Germline V CDR1 and CDR2: SGHRS, YFSETQ. The CDR3 is 13 amino acids. The V end lost 1 base, the J end lost 6 bases, and 10 bases lay between the germline ends. The CDR3 DNA sequence: TGCGCCAGCAGCTTGACAGGGACGGATGGCTACACCTTC. This codes for CASSLTGTDGYTF.

The V and J genes are TRBV5-6 and TRBJ2-1; 10 bases are shared with TRBD2. Trimming took 0 bases from V and 7 from J; bases not matched to a gene: 7. The CDR3 runs to 16 residues. Germline V gene lookup returns CDR1 SGHDT and CDR2 YYEEEE. This chain's CDR3 is CASSLVPSGGVNEQFF. The CDR3 DNA reads as TGTGCCAGCAGCTTGGTGCCTAGCGGGGGTGTAAATGAGCAGTTCTTC.

The rearrangement joins TRBV20-1 to TRBJ1-2, with D possibly matching TRBD1 (5 bases). This CDR3 has 11 amino acids. In germline, CDR1 is DFQATT, CDR2 SNEGSKA (reference sequence). The V end was cut by 5 bases, the J end by 6 bases, with 10 bases between. DNA of the CDR3: TGCAGTGCTCCCGGACAAGATGGCTACACCTTC. This encodes CSAPGQDGYTF.

The rearrangement uses TRBV7-9 and TRBJ1-6, with a possible D match to TRBD1 (5 bases). Trimming removed 4 bases from V and 7 bases from J, with 14 bases in between. The CDR3 is 15 amino acids. From germline, CDR1 is SEHNR and CDR2 FQNEAQ (reference sequence). CDR3 amino acids: CASSSLQGGNSPLHF. The CDR3 bases are TGTGCCAGCAGCTCACTTCAGGGAGGCAATTCACCCCTCCACTTT. The whole variable domain, filled in from reference TRBV7-9 and TRBJ1-6, reads DTGVSQNPRHKITKRGQNVTFRCDPISEHNRLYWYRQTLGQGPEFLTYFQNEAQLEKSRLLSDRFSAERPKGSFSTLEIQRTEQGDSAMYLCASSSLQGGNSPLHFGNGTRLTVT.

The table lists this clone with a few counts. V usage is TRBV5-1 and J usage is TRBJ1-1; possibly TRBD1 for D (5 bases). The CDR3 covers 14 residues. Germline lookup yields CDR1 SGHRS and CDR2 YFSETQ. Trimming pared 4 bases from V and 4 bases from J, leaving 14 bases between. In nucleotides, the CDR3 is TGCGCCAGCAGCGAACAGGCACGCGGCACTGAAGCTTTCTTT. Protein: CASSEQARGTEAFF.

V gene TRBV9 combines with J gene TRBJ1-1; D possibly corresponds to TRBD1 (6 bases). Germline lookup yields CDR1 SGDLS and CDR2 YYNGEE. The germline V and J ends were trimmed by 0 bases and 6 bases, with 15 bases remaining between them. The length of the CDR3 is 15 residues. CDR3 in amino acids: CASSVAGGPSAEAFF. The CDR3 nucleotides read TGTGCCAGCAGCGTAGCGGGGGGCCCTTCGGCTGAAGCTTTCTTT.

The J gene is TRBJ2-5, the V gene TRBV7-9, with 9 bases that match TRBD1. The DNA end lines up better with TRBJ2-7; the J call may be wrong. Germline V gene sequence: CDR1 SEHNR, CDR2 FQNEAQ (reference sequence). This CDR3 has 18 residues. The CDR3 here is CASSSRTGEVKSAYEQYF. The CDR3 DNA is TGTGCCAGCAGCTCGCGGACAGGGGAGGTTAAGAGTGCCTACGAGCAGTACTTC.